The sequence of this T cell receptor (beta chain) was determined in a study of Graves' ophthalmopathy and Graves' hyperthyroidism. Findings and limits, study-wide: An approximately 84% specificity and around 90% sensitivity were achieved by a 13-signature model that separated ophthalmopathy from stable hyperthyroidism. Most expanded clonotypes from thyroid (those above 0.001 frequency) were also found in blood.

The V and J ends lost 0 bases and 5 bases, in that order; junction bases with no gene match: 7. Germline assignment: CDR1 SNHLY and CDR2 FYNNEI. The CDR3 has 15 amino acids. Ten or more counts support this clonotype. Its specificity is not known. Scientists amplified the TCR beta CDR3 regions from RNA transcripts. The first round was an RT-PCR with HTBI primers, and the second round was a multiplex PCR. TCRdb ran MiXCR on the multiplex PCR reads and lists one entry per CDR3 protein. The sample carries around 600,000 distinct CDR3 sequences, just over 40% recorded once. The sequence derives from an adult man with Graves' ophthalmopathy. This chain connects TRBV2 to TRBJ2-7; 7 nucleotides line up with TRBD2. Source material: peripheral blood. The CDR3 DNA is TGTGCCAGCAGTGAAGCGCCCGGGAGGATAAACGAGCAGTACTTC. It yields the protein CASSEAPGRINEQYF. Full variable domain (missing parts from reference TRBV2 and TRBJ2-7): EPEVTQTPSHQVTQMGQEVILRCVPISNHLYFYWYRQILGQKVEFLVSFYNNEISEKSEIFDDQFSVERPDGSNFTLKIRSTKLEDSAMYFCASSEAPGRINEQYFGPGTRLTVT.